Reported below is one T cell receptor (beta chain). Its antigen remains undetermined. Base quality data are lacking; no much larger clone is found one base away. These data originate in a study of CD8 T cell repertoires and HIV-1 epitope variants (dated by TCRdb to the early 2020s). Study-wide context: T cells were stimulated in separate culture wells with each of twenty-five peptides representing autologous and known Gag and Nef epitope variants. A CMV, EBV and flu peptide pool, the Ebola AY9 epitope as negative control, and a no-peptide well were included as control conditions. The epitopes tested covered three Gag epitope families plus Nef HW9 and YT9. T cells were enriched using the EasySep Human T Cell Enrichment Kit and were co-cultured with equal numbers of autologous T cell-negative cells serving as antigen-presenting cells. Cultures ran for about 9 days in IMDM with gentamicin, with half-media changes on days 3 and 7 adding IL-2, IL-7 and IL-15. An aliquot of 1M T cells was set aside as an uncultured baseline condition, separate from the approximately 85 T cell cultures. A total of around 83 T cell cultures were run, with each culture condition performed in triplicate except for one peptide, which was performed in duplicate. Summary of the overall study and its limitations: The assay could identify only TCR beta chains and pointed to proliferation in response to antigen, not to T cell function or cytokine profile. Roughly 5 clonotypes recognized the Nef KF9 family and one clonotype recognized the HW9 family, while no responses to the TAALDMSHF plasma variant were seen. The study identified about nine antigen-specific TCR beta clonotypes, six or seven of which appeared to be cross-reactive for autologous or known escape epitope variants.

TCR beta CDR3 regions were sequenced at survey depth on the immunoSEQ platform. The QIAamp DNA micro kit was used to extract genomic DNA from every cultured and uncultured CD8+ T cell population. Per the source publication's procedure: Any sample with under 5,000 productive reads was excluded, and this exclusion removed about 6% of the roughly 80 cultures stimulated with HIV peptides. A MANAFEST web app trimmed sequences to CDR3 and removed nonproductive sequences, CDR3s under 5 amino acids, and those not starting C or ending F/W. For a clonotype to count as antigen-specific, the clonotype had to expand relative to the no-peptide control in at least 2 of 3 replicates at FDR 0.01, and only within one epitope family. Specific clonotypes also needed at least fivefold higher frequency than in wells stimulated with peptides from other epitope families. TCRdb stores this immuneACCESS table with in-frame sequences only. Part of the clones is absent; in the studies checked, under half of the shortfall reflects unresolved V genes, and no reason is known for the rest. V and J calls and clone size follow that table, whereas D and trimming were derived from the DNA. In this sample the table shows over 90,000 clones, roughly 81% of which occur a single time. 20% to 30% of the sample is taken by the ten largest.

The EasySep Human CD8+ T Cell Enrichment Kit was used on day 10 to isolate CD8+ T cells from every culture. The sequence was collected from a male donor with HIV. Material for sequencing was uncultured baseline CD8+ T cells from peripheral blood mononuclear cells (PBMCs).

The CDR3 reads CASSWGGLAGTDTQYF. The DNA sequence is given as TGTGCCAGCAGTTGGGGGGGACTAGCGGGCACAGATACGCAGTATTTT. The chain couples TRBV6-5 to TRBJ2-3, with 11 bases aligning to TRBD2. The germline V gene supplies CDR1 MNHEY and CDR2 SVGAGI. From V the trimming removes 4 bases and from J it removes 1 base, while the gene matches leave 4 bases of the junction unaccounted for. From the cysteine up to the phenylalanine, the CDR3 has a length of 16 residues. Of all the DNA, just the CDR3 is kept, 48 bases in frame from base 1.